This is a list of T cell receptor delta chains from one sample in a study of gamma-delta T cells after stem cell transplantation. TCRdb re-called the RT-PCR reads using CATT. The sample carries 2,000 to 2,500 delta-chain clones, around 1.9% recorded once. The sequencing sample was made of gamma-delta T cells. Every receptor here comes from a human donor. It is not recorded whose cells these are; they may come from a transplant donor. CDR3s include the opening cysteine and the closing phenylalanine or tryptophan. Each record gives: V gene, D gene, J gene, clone size, CDR3 protein, CDR3 DNA. D genes are given only for firm matches. Clone size is stated in some rows and not others, as once, few, many or a class when expanded.

v_call: TRDV2; d_call: TRDD3; j_call: TRDJ1; clone_size: large; cdr3_aa: CACDGLGEWLRGKLIF; cdr3_nt: TGTGCCTGTGACGGACTGGGGGAATGGTTACGTGGTAAACTCATCTTT
v_call: TRDV2; d_call: TRDD3; j_call: TRDJ1; clone_size: few; cdr3_aa: CACNGVLGDLTDKLIF; cdr3_nt: TGTGCCTGTAACGGCGTACTGGGGGACCTCACCGATAAACTCATCTTT
v_call: TRDV2; d_call: TRDD3; j_call: TRDJ1; clone_size: few; cdr3_aa: CACDTSWGIRGDTDKLIF; cdr3_nt: TGTGCCTGTGACACGTCGTGGGGGATACGCGGGGACACCGATAAACTCATCTTT
v_call: TRDV2; d_call: TRDD3; j_call: TRDJ1; clone_size: .; cdr3_aa: CACDIAGDPFGDKLIF; cdr3_nt: TGTGCCTGTGACATTGCGGGGGATCCTTTCGGCGATAAACTCATCTTT
v_call: TRDV2; d_call: TRDD3; j_call: TRDJ1; clone_size: large; cdr3_aa: CACDTVGDTAKLIF; cdr3_nt: TGTGCCTGTGACACGGTGGGGGATACCGCTAAACTCATCTTT
v_call: TRDV2; d_call: TRDD3; j_call: TRDJ1; clone_size: .; cdr3_aa: CACDTVGGGYAKGDKLIF; cdr3_nt: TGTGCCTGTGACACCGTGGGTGGGGGATACGCGAAAGGCGATAAACTCATCTTT
v_call: TRDV2; d_call: .; j_call: TRDJ1; clone_size: large; cdr3_aa: CACDPAPLRGTDKLIF; cdr3_nt: TGTGCCTGTGACCCTGCCCCCCTGCGGGGCACCGATAAACTCATCTTT
v_call: TRDV2; d_call: .; j_call: TRDJ1; clone_size: large; cdr3_aa: CACDRLPRGSTDKLIF; cdr3_nt: TGTGCCTGTGACAGGCTACCTCGTGGTTCCACCGATAAACTCATCTTT
v_call: TRDV2; d_call: TRDD3; j_call: TRDJ1; clone_size: large; cdr3_aa: CACDTVGGGYTDKLIF; cdr3_nt: TGTGCCTGTGACACGGTAGGTGGGGGATACACCGATAAACTCATCTTT
v_call: TRDV2; d_call: TRDD3; j_call: TRDJ1; clone_size: few; cdr3_aa: CACDTVWGIPTDKLIF; cdr3_nt: TGTGCCTGTGACACCGTCTGGGGGATACCCACCGATAAACTCATCTTT
v_call: TRDV2; d_call: .; j_call: TRDJ1; clone_size: .; cdr3_aa: CSCDPFGDGPYKLIF; cdr3_nt: .
v_call: TRDV2; d_call: TRDD3; j_call: TRDJ1; clone_size: .; cdr3_aa: CACDTTRILGDTNADKLIF; cdr3_nt: TGTGCCTGTGACACGACTCGAATACTGGGGGATACGAACGCCGATAAACTCATCTTT
v_call: TRDV2; d_call: TRDD3; j_call: TRDJ1; clone_size: large; cdr3_aa: CACDPILGDAPDKLIF; cdr3_nt: TGTGCCTGTGACCCGATACTGGGGGATGCCCCCGATAAACTCATCTTT
v_call: TRDV2; d_call: TRDD3; j_call: TRDJ1; clone_size: large; cdr3_aa: CACDTMGGSRYTDKLIF; cdr3_nt: TGTGCCTGTGACACGATGGGGGGATCCCGGTACACCGATAAACTCATCTTT
v_call: TRDV2; d_call: .; j_call: TRDJ1; clone_size: .; cdr3_aa: CACDTVDPLGGGPPYTDKLIF; cdr3_nt: TGTGCCTGTGACACCGTGGACCCCCTTGGTGGGGGGCCTCCCTACACCGATAAACTCATCTTT
v_call: TRDV2; d_call: TRDD3; j_call: TRDJ1; clone_size: large; cdr3_aa: CACDTLRTGGEQYTDKLIF; cdr3_nt: TGTGCCTGTGACACTCTCCGTACTGGGGGAGAGCAGTACACCGATAAACTCATCTTT
v_call: TRDV2; d_call: TRDD3; j_call: TRDJ1; clone_size: .; cdr3_aa: CACDTPRSWGTYTDKLIF; cdr3_nt: TGTGCCTGTGACACCCCCCGTTCCTGGGGGACGTACACCGATAAACTCATCTTT
v_call: TRDV2; d_call: TRDD3; j_call: TRDJ1; clone_size: .; cdr3_aa: CACVVLGGTNADKLIF; cdr3_nt: TGTGCCTGTGTCGTACTGGGGGGTACGAACGCCGATAAACTCATCTTT
v_call: TRDV2; d_call: TRDD3; j_call: TRDJ1; clone_size: large; cdr3_aa: CACDSWGIPTDKLIF; cdr3_nt: TGTGCCTGTGATAGCTGGGGGATACCCACCGATAAACTCATCTTT
v_call: TRDV2; d_call: TRDD3; j_call: TRDJ1; clone_size: .; cdr3_aa: CACDTVLGGTDKLIF; cdr3_nt: TGTGCCTGTGACACCGTACTGGGGGGTACCGATAAACTCATCTTT
v_call: TRDV1; d_call: .; j_call: TRDJ1; clone_size: medium-sized; cdr3_aa: CALGELVRTDGYTDKLIF; cdr3_nt: TGTGCTCTTGGGGAACTAGTCCGTACTGACGGCTACACCGATAAACTCATCTTT
v_call: TRDV2; d_call: TRDD3; j_call: TRDJ1; clone_size: large; cdr3_aa: CACDTLMGDAHSHTDKLIF; cdr3_nt: TGTGCCTGTGACACGTTGATGGGGGATGCACACTCCCACACCGATAAACTCATCTTT
v_call: TRDV2; d_call: TRDD3; j_call: TRDJ1; clone_size: large; cdr3_aa: CACDTVGIQGDTDKLIF; cdr3_nt: TGTGCCTGTGACACGGTGGGGATACAGGGGGACACCGATAAACTCATCTTT
v_call: TRDV2; d_call: TRDD3; j_call: TRDJ1; clone_size: few; cdr3_aa: CACDTMVGENTDKLIF; cdr3_nt: TGTGCCTGTGATACTATGGTGGGGGAAAACACTGATAAACTCATCTTT
v_call: TRDV2; d_call: TRDD3; j_call: TRDJ1; clone_size: few; cdr3_aa: CACEELGGTDKLIF; cdr3_nt: TGTGCCTGTGAGGAGCTGGGGGGTACCGATAAACTCATCTTT
v_call: TRDV2; d_call: TRDD3; j_call: TRDJ1; clone_size: .; cdr3_aa: CACDTVSGGYIGTDKLIF; cdr3_nt: TGTGCCTGTGACACCGTATCAGGGGGATACATTGGCACCGACAAACTCATCTTT
v_call: TRDV2; d_call: .; j_call: TRDJ1; clone_size: large; cdr3_aa: CACDPVLGLRNTDKLIF; cdr3_nt: TGTGCCTGTGACCCTGTGCTGGGTTTGAGGAACACCGATAAACTCATCTTT
v_call: TRDV2; d_call: TRDD3; j_call: TRDJ1; clone_size: .; cdr3_aa: CACGPLLGIRRGSDKLIF; cdr3_nt: TGTGCCTGTGGCCCTCTACTGGGGATACGCCGGGGGTCCGATAAACTCATCTTT
v_call: TRDV1; d_call: .; j_call: TRDJ1; clone_size: .; cdr3_aa: CALGEPSPRLRGDKLIF; cdr3_nt: TGTGCTCTTGGGGAGCCCTCCCCCCGCCTTCGAGGGGATAAACTCATCTTT
v_call: TRDV2; d_call: TRDD3; j_call: TRDJ1; clone_size: few; cdr3_aa: CACDTAWGGSTDKLIF; cdr3_nt: TGTGCCTGTGACACCGCCTGGGGGGGGAGTACCGATAAACTCATCTTT
v_call: TRDV2; d_call: .; j_call: TRDJ1; clone_size: .; cdr3_aa: CACDKVPTGAGGPRYTDKLIF; cdr3_nt: TGTGCCTGTGACAAGGTTCCTACGGGGGCTGGGGGCCCTCGGTACACCGATAAACTCATCTTT
v_call: TRDV2; d_call: TRDD3; j_call: TRDJ3; clone_size: .; cdr3_aa: CACDAGGYHSWDTRQIFF; cdr3_nt: TGTGCCTGTGACGCGGGGGGATACCACTCCTGGGACACCCGACAGATATTTTTC
v_call: TRDV2; d_call: .; j_call: TRDJ1; clone_size: large; cdr3_aa: CACDTLGRPLGDKLIF; cdr3_nt: TGTGCCTGTGACACACTTGGGCGCCCGCTCGGAGATAAACTCATCTTT
v_call: TRDV2; d_call: TRDD3; j_call: TRDJ1; clone_size: large; cdr3_aa: CACDTLRTGGYGGIEYTDKLIF; cdr3_nt: TGTGCCTGTGACACTCTCCGTACTGGGGGATACGGGGGGATTGAGTACACCGATAAACTCATCTTT
v_call: TRDV2; d_call: TRDD3; j_call: TRDJ1; clone_size: few; cdr3_aa: CACVVLGGTESGTDKLIF; cdr3_nt: TGTGCCTGTGTCGTACTGGGGGGTACTGAGTCCGGCACCGATAAACTCATCTTT
v_call: TRDV2; d_call: TRDD3; j_call: TRDJ1; clone_size: few; cdr3_aa: CACDTSGLGDAQYTDKLIF; cdr3_nt: TGCGCCTGTGACACCTCCGGGCTGGGGGACGCCCAGTACACCGATAAACTCATCTTT
v_call: TRDV2; d_call: .; j_call: TRDJ1; clone_size: medium-sized; cdr3_aa: CACDTLTTLTDKLIF; cdr3_nt: TGTGCCTGTGACACTTTAACTACCTTAACCGATAAACTCATCTTT
v_call: TRDV2; d_call: .; j_call: TRDJ1; clone_size: large; cdr3_aa: CACGTLRGTSYTDKLIF; cdr3_nt: TGTGCCTGTGGCACCCTTCGGGGGACCTCGTACACCGATAAACTCATCTTT
v_call: TRDV2; d_call: TRDD3; j_call: TRDJ1; clone_size: few; cdr3_aa: CACDTILPPLLGDTGTDKLIF; cdr3_nt: TGTGCCTGTGACACCATACTTCCTCCCCTACTGGGGGATACCGGCACCGATAAACTCATCTTT
v_call: TRDV2; d_call: .; j_call: TRDJ1; clone_size: large; cdr3_aa: CACDAVGLNTDKLIF; cdr3_nt: TGTGCCTGTGATGCGGTCGGTCTAAACACCGATAAACTCATCTTT
v_call: TRDV2; d_call: TRDD3; j_call: TRDJ1; clone_size: .; cdr3_aa: CACDSLLGDGGRLIF; cdr3_nt: TGTGCCTGTGACTCTCTACTGGGGGATGGGGGTCGACTCATCTTT
v_call: TRDV2; d_call: TRDD3; j_call: TRDJ1; clone_size: .; cdr3_aa: CACDTDDLLGDTGYTDKLIF; cdr3_nt: TGTGCCTGTGACACCGACGACCTACTGGGGGATACGGGGTACACCGATAAACTCATCTTT
v_call: TRDV3; d_call: TRDD3; j_call: TRDJ1; clone_size: few; cdr3_aa: CAFLFYWGGLGYTDKLIF; cdr3_nt: TGTGCCTTCTTATTCTACTGGGGAGGCCTAGGGTACACCGATAAACTCATCTTT
v_call: TRDV2; d_call: TRDD3; j_call: TRDJ1; clone_size: large; cdr3_aa: CACVPIPLGNTPLYTDKLIF; cdr3_nt: TGTGCCTGTGTTCCAATACCACTGGGGAATACACCACTGTACACCGATAAACTCATCTTT
v_call: TRDV2; d_call: TRDD3; j_call: TRDJ1; clone_size: few; cdr3_aa: CACDTAHRWGIPTDKLIF; cdr3_nt: TGTGCCTGTGACACTGCTCATCGCTGGGGGATACCCACCGATAAACTCATCTTT
v_call: TRDV2; d_call: TRDD3; j_call: TRDJ3; clone_size: large; cdr3_aa: CACDTPGIRVGGSWDTRQMFF; cdr3_nt: TGTGCCTGTGACACTCCGGGGATAAGGGTTGGCGGCTCCTGGGACACCCGACAGATGTTTTTC
v_call: TRDV2; d_call: TRDD3; j_call: TRDJ1; clone_size: large; cdr3_aa: CACDTGALLGDSLLKLIF; cdr3_nt: TGTGCCTGTGACACCGGAGCACTACTGGGGGACAGTCTGCTTAAACTCATCTTT
v_call: TRDV2; d_call: TRDD3; j_call: TRDJ3; clone_size: few; cdr3_aa: CACDRVLGDTSWDTRQMFF; cdr3_nt: TGTGCCTGTGACCGTGTACTGGGGGATACCTCCTGGGACACCCGACAGATGTTTTTC
v_call: TRDV2; d_call: TRDD3; j_call: TRDJ1; clone_size: few; cdr3_aa: CACDPVLGDKATDKLIF; cdr3_nt: TGTGCCTGTGACCCCGTACTGGGGGATAAGGCCACCGATAAACTCATCTTT